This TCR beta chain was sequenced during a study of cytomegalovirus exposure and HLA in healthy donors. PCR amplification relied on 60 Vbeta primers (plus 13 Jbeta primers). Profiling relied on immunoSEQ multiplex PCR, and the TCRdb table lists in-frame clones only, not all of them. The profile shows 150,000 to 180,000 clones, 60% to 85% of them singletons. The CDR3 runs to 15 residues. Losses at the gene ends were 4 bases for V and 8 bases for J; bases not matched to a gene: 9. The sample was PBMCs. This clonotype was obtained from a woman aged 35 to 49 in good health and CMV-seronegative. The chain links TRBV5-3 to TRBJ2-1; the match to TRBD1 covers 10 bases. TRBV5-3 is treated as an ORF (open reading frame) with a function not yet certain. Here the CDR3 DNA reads TGTGCCAGAAGCGCAGACAGGGGGCCGGGCGATGAGCAGTTCTTC. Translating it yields CARSADRGPGDEQFF.